The source of this T cell receptor beta chain is a study of beta chain features in type 1 diabetes. Findings and limits, study-wide: Within the patient group, naive, central memory and Treg TCRB repertoires appeared more similar to each other than within healthy donors.

The investigators reverse transcribed all of the isolated RNA, so they sequenced expressed TCRB transcripts. Assay used: immunoSEQ multiplex PCR; TCRdb lists only in-frame clones, some missing. Of some 220,000 clones listed, under 13% are singletons. This clone was counted a few times. Antigen unknown. V was pared by 1 base and J by 3 bases, with 13 bases between. The germline CDR1 and CDR2 sequences are SGHDN and FVKESK. This CDR3 comprises 15 residues. Blood was collected once per donor into heparin, averaging about 120 mL. Sequenced sample: central memory CD4+ T cells from blood. The receptor was isolated from a man between 18 and 35 years old in good health. The chain joins TRBV14 to TRBJ2-7, with D possibly TRBD1 on 6 matching bases. Here the CDR3 DNA reads TGTGCCAGCAGCCAAGTAGCCAGGGGCGGCTACGAGCAGTACTTC. Translated: CASSQVARGGYEQYF. Together with reference TRBV14 and TRBJ2-7, the CDR3 gives the full variable domain: EAGVTQFPSHSVIEKGQTVTLRCDPISGHDNLYWYRRVMGKEIKFLLHFVKESKQDESGMPNNRFLAERTGGTYSTLKVQPAELEDSGVYFCASSQVARGGYEQYFGPGTRLTVT.